This TCR beta chain was recovered during a study of blood T cell repertoires in COVID-19. Study-wide background: The United States, Italy and Spain supplied acute and convalescent COVID-19 samples. PBMCs, B-cell-depleted T cells, or T cells provided the cDNA or gDNA that made up the material.

The V and J ends lost 3 bases and 0 bases respectively, with 12 bases between them. In germline, CDR1 is GTSNPN, CDR2 SVGIG (reference sequence). The CDR3 has 15 residues. This clone was detected only once. As originally analysed: Amplification from reference gene primers served as the basis for estimated nucleated cell counts. The assay was immunoSEQ multiplex PCR, and TCRdb's table has in-frame clones only and misses some. The D gene and trimming were derived from the DNA, and the V and J assignments and clone size from that table. The table shows around 260,000 clones, with 83% occurring only once.

The rearrangement joins TRBV30 to TRBJ1-5; D may be TRBD1 (5 bases). The sequence derives from a woman in her 50s who had recovered from COVID-19. The sample consisted of peripheral blood. The CDR3 loop reads CAWSEDRYSNQPQHF. CDR3 nucleotide sequence: TGTGCCTGGAGCGAAGACAGATATAGCAATCAGCCCCAGCATTTT.